This entry concerns a single T cell receptor (beta chain). Repertoires were generated with immunoSEQ multiplex PCR, while TCRdb's copy carries only in-frame clones and drops some. The sample carries around 80,000 clones, approximately 95% recorded once. The entry originates in a study of T cell changes during pregnancy in multiple sclerosis. V was cut by 6 bases and J by 4 bases, with 12 bases left in between. Germline V gene sequence: CDR1 SQVTM, CDR2 ANQGSEA. CDR3 length: 12 residues. This clonotype was obtained from a female donor in good health, enrolled as a control in a pregnancy study. The chain uses TRBV29-1 and TRBJ2-5; possibly TRBD2 for D (6 bases). Sample: peripheral blood, taken in the second trimester of pregnancy. CDR3 sequence (DNA): TGCAGCGTAAAGCACGGGGGAGAGACCCAGTACTTC. It is translated as CSVKHGGETQYF. The variable domain in full, completed from reference TRBV29-1 and TRBJ2-5, reads SAVISQKPSRDICQRGTSLTIQCQVDSQVTMMFWYRQQPGQSLTLIATANQGSEATYESGFVIDKFPISRPNLTFSTLTVSNMSPEDSSIYLCSVKHGGETQYFGPGTRLLVL.